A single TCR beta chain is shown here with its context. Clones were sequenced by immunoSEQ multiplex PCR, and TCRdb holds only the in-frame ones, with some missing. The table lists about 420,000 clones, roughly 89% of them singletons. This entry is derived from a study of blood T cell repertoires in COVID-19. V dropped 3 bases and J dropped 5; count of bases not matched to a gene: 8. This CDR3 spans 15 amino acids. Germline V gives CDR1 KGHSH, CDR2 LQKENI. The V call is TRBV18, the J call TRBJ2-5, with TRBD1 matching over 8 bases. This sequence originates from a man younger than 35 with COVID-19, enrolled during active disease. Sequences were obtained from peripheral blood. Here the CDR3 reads CASSPAGGIRETQYF. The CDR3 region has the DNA TGTGCCAGCTCACCCGCAGGGGGCATAAGGGAGACCCAGTACTTC. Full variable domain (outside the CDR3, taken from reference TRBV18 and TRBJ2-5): NAGVMQNPRHLVRRRGQEARLRCSPMKGHSHVYWYRQLPEEGLKFMVYLQKENIIDESGMPKERFSAEFPKEGPSILRIQQVVRGDSAAYFCASSPAGGIRETQYFGPGTRLLVL.